These T cell receptor beta chains were read from a single sample in a study of blood T cell repertoires in COVID-19. This table comes from immunoSEQ multiplex PCR, and its TCRdb copy is limited to in-frame clones, with some not included. The table includes about 290,000 clones, roughly 90% detected once. Material: peripheral blood. The source of these receptors is a woman aged 40 to 50 who had recovered from COVID-19. Each CDR3 is given with its conserved first and last residue. The D gene is left open where the match is weak. The listing skips clone size in some rows; elsewhere it reads once, few, many or a size class.

.	TRBV7-6	.	TRBJ1-2	CASSFTDSSGGYTF	TGTGCCAGCAGCTTTACGGACAGTTCGGGGGGCTACACCTTC
TRBD2	TRBV27	.	TRBJ2-1	CASSSTARGREGLYEQFF	TGTGCCAGCAGTTCTACCGCTCGGGGGCGGGAGGGCCTCTATGAGCAGTTCTTC
TRBD2	TRBV7-7	once	TRBJ2-3	CAPELKATRELDTQYF	TGTGCCCCCGAGCTTAAGGCCACGCGGGAGCTGGATACGCAGTATTTT
TRBD2	TRBV7-9	.	TRBJ2-7	CASSLVAREDEQYF	TGTGCCAGCAGCTTAGTTGCGCGGGAGGACGAGCAGTACTTC
.	TRBV7-9	.	TRBJ2-1	CASSLSRSSYNEQFF	TGTGCCAGCAGCTTATCTAGGAGCTCCTACAATGAGCAGTTCTTC
TRBD1	TRBV30	.	TRBJ1-6	CAWNRQGADSPLHF	TGTGCCTGGAATCGACAGGGGGCAGATTCACCCCTCCACTTT
.	TRBV3-1/TRBV3-2	.	TRBJ2-7	CASSQVGLQGRSYEQYF	TGTGCCAGCAGCCAAGTTGGCCTACAGGGTAGGTCCTACGAGCAGTACTTC
TRBD1	TRBV7-3	.	TRBJ1-1	CASSSQGDSEAFF	TGTGCCAGCAGCTCCCAGGGGGACAGCGAAGCTTTCTTT
TRBD1	TRBV23-1	.	TRBJ2-7	CASRLGRTGGYF	TGCGCCAGCAGACTAGGACGGACAGGGGGCTACTTC
.	TRBV7-4	.	TRBJ2-2	CASSLSGGCLQDDTGELFF	TGTGCCAGCAGCTTGTCGGGGGGCTGTCTCCAAGACGACACCGGGGAGCTGTTTTTT
.	TRBV19	.	TRBJ1-4	CASSIASQPNEKLFF	TGTGCCAGTAGTATAGCGAGCCAACCGAATGAAAAACTGTTTTTT
TRBD1	TRBV5-8	.	TRBJ2-5	CASSFGTGGQETQYF	TGTGCCAGCAGCTTCGGGACAGGGGGACAAGAGACCCAGTACTTC
TRBD1	TRBV4-1	.	TRBJ2-3	CASSLTGGPSTDTQYF	TGCGCCAGCAGCCTAACAGGGGGGCCTAGCACAGATACGCAGTATTTT
TRBD1	TRBV5-6	.	TRBJ2-3	CASSLEGQGVDTQYF	TGTGCCAGCAGCTTGGAGGGACAGGGGGTTGATACGCAGTATTTT
.	TRBV10-3	.	TRBJ2-7	CAIRGGQLTYEQYF	TGTGCCATCAGGGGGGGACAGCTTACCTACGAGCAGTACTTC
.	TRBV19	.	TRBJ2-3	CASSIFLASGTDTQYF	TGTGCCAGTAGTATCTTCTTGGCTAGCGGCACAGATACGCAGTATTTT
TRBD2	TRBV9	.	TRBJ2-3	CASSPSGSTWDTQYF	TGTGCCAGCAGCCCTAGCGGGAGCACCTGGGATACGCAGTATTTT
.	TRBV19	.	TRBJ2-7	CASSMRGYEQYF	TGTGCCAGTAGTATGAGAGGCTACGAGCAGTACTTC
TRBD2	TRBV4-2	.	TRBJ2-7	CASSQEASGSSYEQYF	TGTGCCAGCAGCCAAGAGGCTAGCGGGAGCTCCTACGAGCAGTACTTC
TRBD2	TRBV6-4	.	TRBJ2-3	CASSATRTSGSTDTQYF	TGTGCCAGCAGCGCTACCAGGACTAGCGGGAGCACAGATACGCAGTATTTT
.	TRBV27	.	TRBJ1-2	CASSTTIGDYGYTF	TGTGCCAGCAGTACGACTATCGGGGACTATGGCTACACCTTC
.	TRBV5-5	.	TRBJ1-5	CASSLDIREAF	TGTGCCAGCAGCTTGGACATTCGGGAGGCCTTT
.	TRBV12-3/TRBV12-4	.	TRBJ2-5	CASSSQVQETQYF	TGTGCCAGCAGTTCACAAGTCCAAGAGACCCAGTACTTC
.	TRBV18	.	TRBJ2-5	CASSPPVGTLTGTQYF	TGTGCCAGCTCACCACCGGTCGGAACCTTGACTGGGACCCAGTACTTC
.	TRBV18	.	TRBJ1-5	CASSQQGKNQPQHF	TGTGCCAGCTCCCAACAGGGAAAGAATCAGCCCCAGCATTTT
.	TRBV19	few	TRBJ1-1	CASSPGPTNTEAFF	TGTGCCAGTAGTCCAGGCCCGACGAACACTGAAGCTTTCTTT
.	TRBV7-3	.	TRBJ2-1	CASSPRGAYNEQFF	TGTGCCAGCAGCCCCCGCGGCGCCTACAATGAGCAGTTCTTC
.	TRBV27	.	TRBJ2-3	CASSLSRLPTDTQYF	TGTGCCAGCAGTTTATCTAGACTTCCCACAGATACGCAGTATTTT
.	TRBV6-1	.	TRBJ2-7	CASSDDRYEQYF	TGTGCCAGCAGTGACGACAGGTACGAGCAGTACTTC
TRBD2	TRBV4-2	.	TRBJ2-2	CASSQEGLLAANTGELFF	TGTGCCAGCAGCCAAGAGGGGCTGCTAGCGGCGAACACCGGGGAGCTGTTTTTT
.	TRBV19	.	TRBJ1-1	CASSITMTANTEAFF	TGTGCCAGTAGTATAACTATGACGGCGAACACTGAAGCTTTCTTT
.	TRBV7-6	.	TRBJ1-1	CASSLAPGGPGRVNDFF	TGTGCCAGCAGCTTAGCGCCGGGGGGTCCAGGGCGAGTGAACGATTTCTTT
TRBD2	TRBV29-1	.	TRBJ2-1	CSADPSSGSYNEQFF	TGCAGCGCTGACCCTTCTAGCGGATCCTACAATGAGCAGTTCTTC
.	TRBV10-3	.	TRBJ1-5	CAISGGVGGQPQHF	TGTGCCATCAGTGGAGGGGTAGGGGGTCAGCCCCAGCATTTT
.	TRBV14	.	TRBJ2-7	CASSPGSLRGQYF	TGTGCCAGCAGCCCTGGGTCCCTCCGAGGGCAGTACTTC
.	TRBV24-1	.	TRBJ2-3	CATSDGMGGAGEPDTQYF	TGTGCCACCAGTGATGGGATGGGGGGCGCGGGAGAACCAGATACGCAGTATTTT
.	TRBV2	once	TRBJ1-5	CASSEGEGVVQPQHF	TGTGCCAGCAGTGAAGGGGAAGGGGTTGTTCAGCCCCAGCATTTT